This TCR beta chain was retrieved from a study of chemoradiotherapy in HPV16-positive cancers. Sequencing was performed with immunoSEQ multiplex PCR; in TCRdb, only in-frame clones are kept and a portion is missing. The profile shows around 14,000 clones, 60% to 85% of them singletons. Germline V gene lookup returns CDR1 MGHRA and CDR2 YSYEKL. There are 20 residues in the CDR3. The trim removed 0 bases at V and 5 bases at J, leaving 21 bases unmatched. Overall study findings and caveats: Candidate HPV-specific clones and E7-related TCR motifs grew in tumor during treatment. Functional assays defining HPV-specific T cells used only a couple of HPV16-positive patients.

In regard to this clone: The antigen is unknown.

The receptor comes from a human donor with HPV-associated anogenital cancer. J is TRBJ1-2 and V is TRBV4-1; 7 nucleotides agree with TRBD1. Sampling was conducted from a patient who underwent chemoradiotherapy. CDR3 in amino acids: CASSQDFLGQTSSHRYGYTF. The CDR3 DNA reads TGCGCCAGCAGCCAAGATTTCTTGGGACAGACTTCTTCGCATAGATATGGCTACACCTTC.